The present TCR beta chain was sequenced within a study of T-cell reconstitution after alpha-beta-depleted transplantation in children. A TCRbeta library incorporating unique molecular identifiers was prepared. In TCRdb, the PCR reads were re-called with MiXCR into one record per CDR3 protein. This table has some 460,000 distinct CDR3 sequences, about a sixth appearing once. Overall study findings and caveats: Several patients had high TCRbeta diversity at day 60; it came from surviving recipient T cells and thymic progenitors. From newly produced T cells came most of the T-cell counts and diversity one year after transplant. About two months after transplant, alpha-beta T cells reportedly came from several hundred expanded graft clones.

This clonotype was detected a few times. Its specificity is unknown. Germline V gene lookup returns CDR1 SGHTA and CDR2 FQGNSA. The V end was cut by 1 base, the J end by 5 bases, with 11 bases between. The length of the CDR3 is 14 residues. The source was PBMCs, mostly from graft donor cells, collected 360 days after TCRalphabeta/CD19-depleted stem cell transplant. This chain links TRBV7-2 with TRBJ2-5; D is ambiguous. The receptor's source is a boy less than two years old who had a stem cell transplant for Wiskott-Aldrich syndrome, so the T cells may come from the graft donor. CDR3 bases: TGTGCCAGCAGCTTAGGGAACAACGGGGAGACCCAGTACTTC. Amino acids: CASSLGNNGETQYF.